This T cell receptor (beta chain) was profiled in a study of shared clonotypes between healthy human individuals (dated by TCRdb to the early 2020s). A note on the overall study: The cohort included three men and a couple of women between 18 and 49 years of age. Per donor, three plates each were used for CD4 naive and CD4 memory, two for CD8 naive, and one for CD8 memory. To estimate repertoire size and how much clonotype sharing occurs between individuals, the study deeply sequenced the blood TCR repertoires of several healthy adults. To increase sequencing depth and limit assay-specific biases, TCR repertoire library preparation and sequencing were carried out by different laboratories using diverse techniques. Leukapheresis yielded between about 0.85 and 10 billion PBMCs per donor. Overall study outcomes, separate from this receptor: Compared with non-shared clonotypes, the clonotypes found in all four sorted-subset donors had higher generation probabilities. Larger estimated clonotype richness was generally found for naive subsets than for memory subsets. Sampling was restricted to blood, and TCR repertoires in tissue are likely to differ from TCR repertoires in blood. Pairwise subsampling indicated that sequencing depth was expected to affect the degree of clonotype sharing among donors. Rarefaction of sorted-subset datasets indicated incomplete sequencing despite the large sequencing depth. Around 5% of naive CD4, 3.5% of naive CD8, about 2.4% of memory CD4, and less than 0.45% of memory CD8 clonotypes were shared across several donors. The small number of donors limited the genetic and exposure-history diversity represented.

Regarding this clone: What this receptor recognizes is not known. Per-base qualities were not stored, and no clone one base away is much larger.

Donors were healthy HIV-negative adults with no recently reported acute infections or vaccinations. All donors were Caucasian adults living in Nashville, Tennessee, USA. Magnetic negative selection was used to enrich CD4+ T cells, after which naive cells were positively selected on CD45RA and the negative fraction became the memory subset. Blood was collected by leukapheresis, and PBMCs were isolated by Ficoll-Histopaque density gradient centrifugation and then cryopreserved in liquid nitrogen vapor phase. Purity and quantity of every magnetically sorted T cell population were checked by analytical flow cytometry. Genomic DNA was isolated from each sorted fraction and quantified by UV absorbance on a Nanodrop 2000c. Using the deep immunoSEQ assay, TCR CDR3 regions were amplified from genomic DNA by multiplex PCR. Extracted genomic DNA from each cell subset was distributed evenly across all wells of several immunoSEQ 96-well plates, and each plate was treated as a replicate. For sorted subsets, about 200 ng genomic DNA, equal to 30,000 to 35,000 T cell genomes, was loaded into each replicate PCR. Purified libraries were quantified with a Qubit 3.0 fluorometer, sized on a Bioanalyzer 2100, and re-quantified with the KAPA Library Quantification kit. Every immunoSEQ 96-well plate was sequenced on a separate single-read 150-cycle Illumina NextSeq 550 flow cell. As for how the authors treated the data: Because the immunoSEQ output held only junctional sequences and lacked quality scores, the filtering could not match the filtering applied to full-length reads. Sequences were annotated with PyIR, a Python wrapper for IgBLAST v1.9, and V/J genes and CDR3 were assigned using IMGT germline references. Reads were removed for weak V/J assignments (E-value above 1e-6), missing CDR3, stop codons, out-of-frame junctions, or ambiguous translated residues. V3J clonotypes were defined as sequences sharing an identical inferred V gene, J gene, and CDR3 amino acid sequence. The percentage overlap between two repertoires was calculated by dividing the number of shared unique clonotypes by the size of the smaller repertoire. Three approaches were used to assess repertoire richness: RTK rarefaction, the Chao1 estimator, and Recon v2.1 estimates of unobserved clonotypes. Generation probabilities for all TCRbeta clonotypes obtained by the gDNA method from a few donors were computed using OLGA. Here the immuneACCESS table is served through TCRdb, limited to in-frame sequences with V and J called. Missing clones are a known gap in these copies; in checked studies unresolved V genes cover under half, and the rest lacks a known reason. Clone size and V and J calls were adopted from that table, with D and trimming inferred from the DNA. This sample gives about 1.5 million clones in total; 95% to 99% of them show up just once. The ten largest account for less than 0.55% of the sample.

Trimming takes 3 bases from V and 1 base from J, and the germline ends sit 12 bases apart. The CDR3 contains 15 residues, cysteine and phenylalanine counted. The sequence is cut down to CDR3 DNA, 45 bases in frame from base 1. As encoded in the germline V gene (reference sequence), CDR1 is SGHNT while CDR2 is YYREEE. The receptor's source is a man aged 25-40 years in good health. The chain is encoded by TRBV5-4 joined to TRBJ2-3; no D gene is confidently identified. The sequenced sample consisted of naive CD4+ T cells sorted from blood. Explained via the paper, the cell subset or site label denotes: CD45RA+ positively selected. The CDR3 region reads CASSSYYRGTDTQYF. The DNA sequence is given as TGTGCCAGCAGCTCCTACTACCGGGGCACAGATACGCAGTATTTT. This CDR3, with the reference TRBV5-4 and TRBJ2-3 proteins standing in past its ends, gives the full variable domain ETGVTQSPTHLIKTRGQQVTLRCSSQSGHNTVSWYQQALGQGPQFIFQYYREEENGRGNFPPRFSGLQFPNYSSELNVNALELDDSALYLCASSSYYRGTDTQYFGPGTRLTVL.